This is a list of T cell receptor beta chains from one sample in a study of T-cell reconstitution after alpha-beta-depleted transplantation in children. MiXCR, applied by TCRdb to the PCR reads, yields one record per CDR3 protein. The sample contains tens of thousands of distinct CDR3 sequences, roughly 5.2% of which appear only once. Sequencing was performed on PBMCs, mostly from graft donor cells, taken 180 days after TCRalphabeta/CD19-depleted stem cell transplant. The receptors originated from a boy under two years old who had a stem cell transplant for acute myeloid leukemia, so the T cells may come from the graft donor. The CDR3 runs from the conserved cysteine through the conserved F or W. A D gene is named only where the DNA matches it firmly. Clone size is stated in some rows and not others, as once, few, many or a class when expanded.

j_call clone_size v_call d_call cdr3_aa cdr3_nt
TRBJ2-1 many TRBV23-1 TRBD1 CASSRDSPSQFF TGCGCCAGCAGCCGGGACAGCCCTAGCCAGTTCTTC
TRBJ2-1 many TRBV7-2 . CASRPRAHNEQFF TGTGCCAGCAGGCCACGGGCCCACAATGAGCAGTTCTTC
TRBJ1-5 . TRBV20-1 . CSAREGGGNQPQHF TGCAGTGCTAGAGAAGGAGGAGGGAATCAGCCCCAGCATTTT
TRBJ2-3 many TRBV12-3/TRBV12-4 . CASSLSGGSARDF TGTGCCAGCAGTCTTAGTGGGGGATCGGCCAGGGACTTT
TRBJ1-5 many TRBV12-5 . CASGWGNQPQHF TGTGCTAGTGGTTGGGGTAATCAGCCCCAGCATTTT
TRBJ1-2 many TRBV20-1 . CSASLGYGYTF TGCAGTGCTAGTTTAGGCTATGGCTACACCTTC
TRBJ2-4 many TRBV11-2 . CASSLDSLWGKGENIQYF TGTGCCAGCAGCTTAGATTCTCTGTGGGGGAAGGGGGAAAACATTCAGTACTTC
TRBJ2-1 many TRBV7-9 TRBD1 CASKGPWDRDNEQFF TGTGCCAGCAAGGGGCCTTGGGACAGGGACAATGAGCAGTTCTTC
TRBJ2-3 many TRBV20-1 . CSARDLMGTGADTQYF TGCAGTGCTAGAGATCTTATGGGGACTGGAGCAGATACGCAGTATTTT
TRBJ1-5 many TRBV4-1 TRBD1 CASSHLGQGGINQPQHF TGCGCCAGCAGCCACTTAGGACAGGGGGGTATCAATCAGCCCCAGCATTTT
TRBJ1-6 many TRBV12-3/TRBV12-4 . CASSLVNSPLHF TGTGCCAGCAGTTTGGTTAATTCACCCCTCCACTTT
TRBJ2-2 many TRBV9 . CASSILTGELFF TGTGCCAGCAGCATACTCACCGGGGAGCTGTTTTTT
TRBJ2-1 many TRBV5-1 . CASSLEDSHRQFF TGCGCCAGCAGCTTGGAGGACTCCCATAGGCAGTTCTTC
TRBJ2-5 many TRBV7-9 . CASSTSVSRYGRQETQYF TGTGCCAGCAGCACCTCGGTGAGCCGTTACGGGCGACAAGAGACCCAGTACTTC
TRBJ1-1 many TRBV7-2 . CASSLRSRPEAFF TGTGCCAGCAGCTTAAGGTCGAGACCTGAGGCTTTCTTT
TRBJ1-1 many TRBV24-1 . CATSGPAGSTFF TGTGCCACCAGTGGGCCGGCAGGATCGACTTTCTTT
TRBJ1-4 many TRBV20-1 TRBD1 CSAKSPTGATNEKLFF TGCAGTGCGAAAAGCCCGACAGGGGCAACTAATGAAAAACTGTTTTTT
TRBJ1-1 many TRBV5-1 . CASSSGTKAFF TGCGCCAGCAGCTCCGGGACGAAGGCTTTCTTT
TRBJ2-3 many TRBV29-1 . CSVEGTHSTDTQYF TGCAGCGTTGAAGGGACACATAGCACAGATACGCAGTATTTT
TRBJ2-3 many TRBV7-9 TRBD2 CASSLTSLPGDTQYF TGTGCCAGCAGTTTGACTAGCCTCCCCGGAGATACGCAGTATTTT
TRBJ2-1 many TRBV9 TRBD2 CASSVAGGSYNEQFF TGTGCCAGCAGCGTAGCCGGGGGGAGCTACAATGAGCAGTTCTTC
TRBJ2-5 many TRBV7-7 TRBD2 CASSPEGGTSPYF TGTGCCAGCAGCCCCGAGGGGGGGACTAGTCCGTACTTC
TRBJ2-1 many TRBV5-1 TRBD1 CASSSRDRFYSSYNEQFF TGCGCCAGCAGCTCCCGGGACAGGTTCTACAGCTCCTACAATGAGCAGTTCTTC
TRBJ1-1 many TRBV7-9 . CASSPQSLNTEAFF TGTGCCAGCAGCCCCCAGAGCCTGAACACTGAAGCTTTCTTT
TRBJ2-7 many TRBV11-3 . CASSSIQDYEQYF TGTGCCAGCAGCTCTATCCAGGATTACGAGCAGTACTTC
TRBJ1-1 many TRBV5-5 TRBD1 CASRPVTLGQGRTEAFF TGTGCCAGCAGACCGGTTACCCTGGGACAGGGTCGCACTGAAGCTTTCTTT
TRBJ1-6 many TRBV2 . CASSGGQSSYNSPLHF TGTGCCAGCAGTGGTGGCCAGAGCTCCTATAATTCACCCCTCCACTTT
TRBJ2-7 many TRBV12-3/TRBV12-4 TRBD2 CASSSAGRPYEQYF TGTGCCAGCAGTTCAGCGGGGAGACCCTACGAGCAGTACTTC
TRBJ2-5 many TRBV20-1 TRBD2 CSHKIPGLTKTQYF TGCAGTCATAAGATCCCGGGACTAACAAAGACCCAGTACTTC
TRBJ1-5 many TRBV7-2 TRBD1 CASSLWTGSNQPQHF TGTGCCAGCAGCCTCTGGACAGGGTCCAATCAGCCCCAGCATTTT
TRBJ2-1 . TRBV29-1 . CSVRELPGNEQFF TGCAGCGTCCGGGAACTCCCGGGGAATGAGCAGTTCTTC
TRBJ1-2 many TRBV18 . CASSPYRARYGYTF TGTGCCAGCTCACCGTACAGGGCCCGGTATGGCTACACCTTC
TRBJ2-3 many TRBV4-3 TRBD2 CASSQGGWGGNTDTQYF TGCGCCAGCAGCCAAGGCGGTTGGGGAGGGAATACAGATACGCAGTATTTT
TRBJ1-6 many TRBV7-3 . CASSLDPNSPLHF TGTGCCAGCAGCCTCGACCCTAATTCACCCCTCCACTTT
TRBJ2-7 many TRBV20-1 TRBD1 CSARDPKTGAYEQYF TGCAGTGCTAGAGATCCGAAGACAGGGGCCTACGAGCAGTACTTC
TRBJ2-3 many TRBV12-3/TRBV12-4 TRBD1 CASSSSTGPIFASTDTQYF TGTGCCAGCAGCAGCTCGACAGGGCCTATTTTCGCCTCCACAGATACGCAGTATTTT
TRBJ1-6 many TRBV18 . CASSRATSYNSPLHF TGTGCCAGCTCCAGAGCCACCTCCTATAATTCACCCCTCCACTTT
TRBJ2-5 many TRBV10-3 TRBD1 CAMGTGGGETQYF TGTGCCATGGGGACAGGGGGAGGCGAGACCCAGTACTTC
TRBJ2-5 . TRBV7-6 TRBD1 CASSFTGGAEETQYF TGTGCCAGCAGCTTCACAGGGGGCGCGGAAGAGACCCAGTACTTC
TRBJ2-3 many TRBV29-1 TRBD1 CSAQVTGGLDTQYF TGCAGCGCTCAGGTGACAGGGGGTCTCGATACGCAGTATTTT
TRBJ2-1 many TRBV19 TRBD2 CASSIGLAGIWEFKEQFF TGTGCCAGTAGTATTGGCCTAGCGGGAATATGGGAGTTCAAGGAGCAGTTCTTC
TRBJ2-7 many TRBV3-1 TRBD1 CASSQAPGTAYYEQYF TGTGCCAGCAGCCAAGCTCCCGGGACAGCATACTACGAGCAGTACTTC
TRBJ2-2 many TRBV18 . CASSPPWVVYTGELFF TGTGCCAGCTCACCTCCGTGGGTAGTCTACACCGGGGAGCTGTTTTTT
TRBJ2-4 many TRBV28 . CASSRHYLAKNIQYF TGTGCCAGCAGTCGACACTACTTAGCCAAAAACATTCAGTACTTC
TRBJ1-5 many TRBV20-1 . CSARDWEYQPQHF TGCAGTGCTAGAGATTGGGAGTATCAGCCCCAGCATTTT
TRBJ2-5 many TRBV7-2 TRBD2 CASSHPGRGSYF TGTGCCAGCAGCCACCCAGGGAGGGGTTCATACTTC
TRBJ1-1 many TRBV12-3/TRBV12-4 . CASSFSLKNTEAFF TGTGCCAGCAGCTTCTCCCTGAAGAACACTGAAGCTTTCTTT
TRBJ2-1 many TRBV7-6 . CASSSLATVNEQFF TGTGCCAGCAGCTCCTTAGCCACAGTCAATGAGCAGTTCTTC
TRBJ1-2 many TRBV4-3 . CASSQVPGRNYGYTF TGCGCCAGCAGCCAAGTGCCGGGACGGAACTATGGCTACACCTTC
TRBJ2-1 many TRBV5-1 . CASSPRGDTYNEQFF TGCGCCAGCAGCCCCCGGGGGGACACCTACAATGAGCAGTTCTTC
TRBJ2-5 few TRBV21-1 . CANSKRLWTSGGTILQETQYF TGTGCCAACAGCAAAAGGTTGTGGACTAGCGGGGGGACCATCCTCCAAGAGACCCAGTACTTC
TRBJ1-1 many TRBV6-5 . CASSYGQLGTNTEAFF TGTGCCAGCAGTTACGGGCAGTTAGGGACAAACACTGAAGCTTTCTTT
TRBJ2-2 many TRBV20-1 . CSARKTYTGELFF TGCAGTGCTAGAAAGACGTACACCGGGGAGCTGTTTTTT